The 3 T cell receptor beta chains presented below share a single source sample, sequenced in a study of blood T cell repertoires in COVID-19. The repertoire was sequenced with immunoSEQ multiplex PCR; TCRdb's copy has only in-frame clones and lacks some. The sample records roughly 250,000 clones, roughly three quarters being singletons. Sequenced sample: peripheral blood. These receptors all stem from a woman aged 40 to 50 with active or convalescent COVID-19.

The chain combines TRBV5-5 with TRBJ1-3; tentatively, D is TRBD1 (5 bases). Germline-derived CDR1 and CDR2 are SGHKS and YYEKEE (reference sequence). V gave up 0 bases and J gave up 0 bases, with 10 bases separating them. CDR3 length: 16 residues. CDR3 protein: CASSLGGVPSGNTIYF. The CDR3 DNA reads TGTGCCAGCAGCTTGGGGGGGGTTCCCTCTGGAAACACCATATATTTT.

The chain joins TRBV10-1 to TRBJ2-3; 12 bases map to TRBD2. This CDR3 has 16 amino acids. Trimming cost V 3 bases and J 1 base; bases outside gene matches: 2. The V gene's germline CDR1 is WNHNN and CDR2 SYGVQD (reference sequence). The CDR3 loop reads CASSDRLAGGTDTQYF. The DNA for the CDR3 is TGCGCCAGCAGTGACCGACTAGCGGGGGGCACAGATACGCAGTATTTT.

This clone was observed a handful of times. CDR3 in DNA: TGTGCCTGGAGTGTACTTAGCGGCGCCTACGAGCAGTACTTC. Its protein product is CAWSVLSGAYEQYF. This sequence joins TRBV30 and TRBJ2-7; D is perhaps TRBD2 (6 bases). CDR1 and CDR2 from the germline V gene are GTSNPN and SVGIG (reference sequence). Trimming took off 0 bases at V and 2 bases at J, with 11 bases between the two ends. The CDR3 contains 14 residues.